This T cell receptor beta chain was sequenced in a study of metastatic and nonmetastatic thyroid tumors. Study overall: Repertoire comparisons spanned blood and tumor or nodule tissue from malignant and benign thyroid patients. Study-level findings and limits: Significantly greater TCR beta diversity was reportedly found in malignant thyroid tumors than in benign nodules (in blood and tumor).

There were no patients who had received any treatment before thyroid surgery. Per germline, CDR1 SGHAT and CDR2 FQNNGV. Trimming removed 7 bases from V and 1 base from J, with 18 bases in between. The CDR3 extends over 16 amino acids. As handled by the study authors: For papillary thyroid cancer, a distant-metastasis classifier was constructed from CDR3 differences observed across clinicopathological groups. TCRdb re-called the PCR reads through MiXCR. These V and J calls derive from TCRdb rather than the authors' analysis. The sample records approximately 18,000 clones, approximately 30% being singletons. With regard to this clone: Its antigen remains unidentified.

This TCR was sampled from a female donor with papillary thyroid cancer or a benign thyroid nodule (not recorded which). Some clones in this sample may be carry-over from other donors' samples. The J gene is TRBJ2-3, the V gene TRBV11-2; TRBD2 might be the D (6 bases). Sequenced sample: tumor tissue. The CDR3 here is CASIRPRGGGTDTQYF. As DNA, the CDR3 is TGTGCCAGCATCCGACCTCGGGGCGGGGGCACAGATACGCAGTATTTT.